The 7 T cell receptor beta chains presented below share a single source sample, sequenced in a study of T cells in Graves' hyperthyroidism and ophthalmopathy. TCR beta CDR3 sequences were amplified from RNA transcripts. With the HTBI primer set, the TCR CDR3 went through a first round of RT-PCR. TCRdb reanalysed the multiplex PCR reads using MiXCR and keeps one entry per CDR3 protein. The data hold roughly 800,000 distinct CDR3 sequences, with roughly 37% observed a single time. The sample consisted of blood. All receptors derive from a man younger than 30 with Graves' hyperthyroidism.

The V gene is TRBV12-3 or TRBV12-4, the J gene TRBJ2-2; no definite D call. V dropped 5 bases and J dropped 2 bases, with 9 bases sitting between them. The CDR3 contains 14 residues. CDR3 protein: CASSRNKNTGELFF. CDR3 sequence (DNA): TGTGCCAGCAGTAGGAACAAAAACACCGGGGAGCTGTTTTTT.

There are many counts of this clonotype. The rearrangement joins TRBV29-1 to TRBJ1-1; no definite D call. Trimming stripped 5 bases from V and 4 bases from J, with 11 bases between. The CDR3 totals 12 residues. CDR1 and CDR2 (germline): SQVTM, ANQGSEA. Here the CDR3 reads CSVRLLGTEAFF. DNA for the CDR3: TGCAGCGTTCGTCTTCTAGGCACTGAAGCTTTCTTT. The variable domain in full, with the rest retrieved from reference TRBV29-1 and TRBJ1-1, is SAVISQKPSRDICQRGTSLTIQCQVDSQVTMMFWYRQQPGQSLTLIATANQGSEATYESGFVIDKFPISRPNLTFSTLTVSNMSPEDSSIYLCSVRLLGTEAFFGQGTRLTVV.

This clonotype was seen ten or more times. V is TRBV29-1 and J is TRBJ1-3; TRBD1 aligns across 9 bases. This CDR3 has 14 amino acids. The germline gives CDR1 SQVTM, CDR2 ANQGSEA. V gave up 6 bases and J gave up 1 base; unmatched junction bases: 4. CDR3 in amino acids: CSVADRGSGNTIYF. Written as DNA, the CDR3 is TGCAGCGTGGCAGACAGGGGGTCTGGAAACACCATATATTTT. The full variable domain, in which reference TRBV29-1 and TRBJ1-3 provide the parts outside the CDR3, is SAVISQKPSRDICQRGTSLTIQCQVDSQVTMMFWYRQQPGQSLTLIATANQGSEATYESGFVIDKFPISRPNLTFSTLTVSNMSPEDSSIYLCSVADRGSGNTIYFGEGSWLTVV.

The chain employs TRBV2 and TRBJ1-5, with D unclear. CDR1 and CDR2 from the germline V gene are SNHLY and FYNNEI. The CDR3 runs to 14 residues. Trimming left V 5 bases short and J 6 bases short, with 14 bases between. In DNA form, the CDR3 reads TGTGCCAGCAGTTTTCAAGGGTCCGGTCAGCCCCAGCATTTT. Translated: CASSFQGSGQPQHF.

This clonotype was counted only a few times. The chain combines TRBV5-8 with TRBJ1-1; no firm D call. The CDR3 has 11 residues. Germline CDR1 is SGHTS and CDR2 is YDEGEE. V was shortened by 4 bases and J by 7 bases, with 8 bases between the two germline ends. This CDR3 is CASSLTFEAFF. CDR3 sequence (DNA): TGTGCCAGCAGCCTGACCTTTGAAGCTTTCTTT.

The genes are TRBV29-1 and TRBJ2-5; D possibly matches TRBD1 or TRBD2 (6 bases each). The V end was cut by 6 bases, the J end by 5 bases, with 19 bases between. The CDR3 has 14 residues. Germline CDR1 and CDR2: SQVTM and ANQGSEA. CDR3 sequence reads: CSVHRVGSQETQYF. As DNA, the CDR3 is TGCAGCGTCCACAGGGTCGGGAGTCAGGAGACCCAGTACTTC.

This clonotype was seen many times. The V gene is TRBV10-3, the J gene TRBJ2-7, with TRBD1 matching over 7 bases. The CDR3 is 14 amino acids. J lost 3 bases, V lost 6 bases, and 8 bases had no gene match. CDR1 and CDR2 from the germline V gene are ENHRY and SYGVKD. The CDR3 loop reads CAISPGTVNYEQYF. The CDR3 DNA reads TGTGCCATCAGCCCTGGGACAGTTAACTACGAGCAGTACTTC.